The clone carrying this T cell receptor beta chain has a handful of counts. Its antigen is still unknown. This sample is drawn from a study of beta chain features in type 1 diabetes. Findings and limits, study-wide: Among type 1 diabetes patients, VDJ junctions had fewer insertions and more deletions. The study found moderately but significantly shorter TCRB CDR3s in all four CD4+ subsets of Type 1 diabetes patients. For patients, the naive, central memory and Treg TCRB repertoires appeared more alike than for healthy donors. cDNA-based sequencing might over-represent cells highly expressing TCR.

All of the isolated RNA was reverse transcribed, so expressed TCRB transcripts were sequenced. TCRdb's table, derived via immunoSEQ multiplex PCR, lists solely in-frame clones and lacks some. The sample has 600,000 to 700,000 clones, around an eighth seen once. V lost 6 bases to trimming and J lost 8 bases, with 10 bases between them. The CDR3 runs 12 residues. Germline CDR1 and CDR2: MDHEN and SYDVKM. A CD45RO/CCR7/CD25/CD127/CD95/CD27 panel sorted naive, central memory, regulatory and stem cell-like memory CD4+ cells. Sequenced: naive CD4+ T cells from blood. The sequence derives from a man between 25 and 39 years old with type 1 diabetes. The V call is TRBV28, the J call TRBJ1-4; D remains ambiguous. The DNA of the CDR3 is TGTGCCAGCAGCCGAGTAAGCGAAAAACTGTTTTTT. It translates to CASSRVSEKLFF.